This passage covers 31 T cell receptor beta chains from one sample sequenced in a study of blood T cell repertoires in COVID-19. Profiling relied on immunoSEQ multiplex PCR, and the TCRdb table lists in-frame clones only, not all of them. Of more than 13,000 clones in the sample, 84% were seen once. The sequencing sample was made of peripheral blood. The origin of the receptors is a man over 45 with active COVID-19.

The CDR3 region is CASSQTSGGTYEQYF. The CDR3 DNA is TGTGCCAGCAGCCAAACTAGCGGGGGGACCTACGAGCAGTACTTC. The chain is built from TRBV7-2 and TRBJ2-7, with TRBD2 matching over 12 bases. The CDR3 is 15 residues long. Germline V gives CDR1 SGHTA, CDR2 FQGNSA. Trimming cost V 5 bases and J 2 bases; bases outside gene matches: 4.

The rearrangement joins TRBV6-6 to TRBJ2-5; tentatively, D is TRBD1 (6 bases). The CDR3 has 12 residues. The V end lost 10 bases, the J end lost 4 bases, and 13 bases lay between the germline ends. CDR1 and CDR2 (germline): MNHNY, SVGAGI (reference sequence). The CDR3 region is CAIQGVGETQYF. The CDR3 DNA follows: TGTGCCATACAGGGTGTAGGAGAGACCCAGTACTTC.

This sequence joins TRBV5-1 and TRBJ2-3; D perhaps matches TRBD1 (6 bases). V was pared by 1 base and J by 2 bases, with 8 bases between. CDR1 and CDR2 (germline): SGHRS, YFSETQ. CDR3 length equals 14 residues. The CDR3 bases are TGCGCCAGCAGCTTGCGGACAGACACAGATACGCAGTATTTT. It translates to CASSLRTDTDTQYF.

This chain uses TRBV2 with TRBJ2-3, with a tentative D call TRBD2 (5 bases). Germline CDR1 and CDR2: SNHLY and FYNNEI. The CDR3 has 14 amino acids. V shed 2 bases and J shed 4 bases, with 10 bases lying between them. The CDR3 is CASSERPGADTQYF. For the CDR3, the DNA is TGTGCCAGCAGTGAAAGGCCCGGGGCAGATACGCAGTATTTT.

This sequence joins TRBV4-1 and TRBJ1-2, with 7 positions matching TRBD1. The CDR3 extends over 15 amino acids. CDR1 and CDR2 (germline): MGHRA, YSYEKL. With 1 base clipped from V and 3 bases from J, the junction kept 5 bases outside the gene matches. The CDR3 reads CASSQALDRDYGYTF. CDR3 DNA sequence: TGCGCCAGCAGCCAAGCGCTCGACAGGGACTATGGCTACACCTTC.

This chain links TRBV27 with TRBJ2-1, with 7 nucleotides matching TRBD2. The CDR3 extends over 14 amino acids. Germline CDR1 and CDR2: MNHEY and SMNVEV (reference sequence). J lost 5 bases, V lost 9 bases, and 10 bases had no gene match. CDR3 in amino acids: CASQNLAANNEQFF. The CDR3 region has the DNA TGTGCCAGTCAAAATCTAGCGGCGAACAATGAGCAGTTCTTC.

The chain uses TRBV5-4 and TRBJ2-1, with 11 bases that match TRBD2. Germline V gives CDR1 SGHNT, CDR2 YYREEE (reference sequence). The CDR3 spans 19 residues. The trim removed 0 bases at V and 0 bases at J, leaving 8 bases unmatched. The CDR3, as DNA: TGTGCCAGCAGCTTGGAGGGACTAGCGGACGGCGGCTCCTACAATGAGCAGTTCTTC. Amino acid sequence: CASSLEGLADGGSYNEQFF.

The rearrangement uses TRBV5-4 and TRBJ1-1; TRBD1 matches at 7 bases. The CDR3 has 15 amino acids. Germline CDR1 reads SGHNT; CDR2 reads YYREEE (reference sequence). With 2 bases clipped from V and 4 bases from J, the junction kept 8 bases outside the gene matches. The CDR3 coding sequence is TGTGCCAGCAGCTTAACAGGGGAGGCGGGCACTGAAGCTTTCTTT. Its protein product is CASSLTGEAGTEAFF.

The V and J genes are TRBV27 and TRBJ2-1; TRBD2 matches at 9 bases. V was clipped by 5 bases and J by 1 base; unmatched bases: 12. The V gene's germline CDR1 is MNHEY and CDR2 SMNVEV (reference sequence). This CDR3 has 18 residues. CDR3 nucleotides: TGTGCCAGCAGTGCCGGGACTAGCTGGGGGGGGTCCTACAATGAGCAGTTCTTC. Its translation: CASSAGTSWGGSYNEQFF.

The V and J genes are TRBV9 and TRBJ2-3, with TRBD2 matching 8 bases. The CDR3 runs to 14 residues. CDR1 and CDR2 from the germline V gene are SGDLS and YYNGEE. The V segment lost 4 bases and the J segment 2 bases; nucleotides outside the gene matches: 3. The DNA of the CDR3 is TGTGCCAGCAGCACTAGCGGCACCACAGATACGCAGTATTTT. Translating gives CASSTSGTTDTQYF. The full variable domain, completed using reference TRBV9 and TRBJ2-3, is DSGVTQTPKHLITATGQRVTLRCSPRSGDLSVYWYQQSLDQGLQFLIQYYNGEERAKGNILERFSAQQFPDLHSELNLSSLELGDSALYFCASSTSGTTDTQYFGPGTRLTVL.

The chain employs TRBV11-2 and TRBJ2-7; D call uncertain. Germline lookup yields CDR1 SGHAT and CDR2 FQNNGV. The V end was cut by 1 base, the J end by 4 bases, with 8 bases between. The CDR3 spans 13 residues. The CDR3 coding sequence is TGTGCCAGCAGCTTAGTGGTAGTTTACGAGCAGTACTTC. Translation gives CASSLVVVYEQYF.

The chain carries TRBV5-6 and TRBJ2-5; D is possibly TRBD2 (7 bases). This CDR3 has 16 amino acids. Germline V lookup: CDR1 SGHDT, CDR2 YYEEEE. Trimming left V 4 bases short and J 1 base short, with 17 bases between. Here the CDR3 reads CASSLGGGFSQETQYF. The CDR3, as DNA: TGTGCCAGCAGCCTGGGGGGGGGCTTCTCCCAAGAGACCCAGTACTTC. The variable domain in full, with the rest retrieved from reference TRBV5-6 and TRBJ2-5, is DAGVTQSPTHLIKTRGQQVTLRCSPKSGHDTVSWYQQALGQGPQFIFQYYEEEERQRGNFPDRFSGHQFPNYSSELNVNALLLGDSALYLCASSLGGGFSQETQYFGPGTRLLVL.

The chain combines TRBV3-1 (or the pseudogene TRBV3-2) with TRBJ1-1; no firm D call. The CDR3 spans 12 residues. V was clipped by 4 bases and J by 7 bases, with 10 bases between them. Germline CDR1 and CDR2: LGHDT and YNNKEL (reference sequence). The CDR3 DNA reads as TGTGCCAGCAGCCCGACCGGGGTTGAAGCTTTCTTT. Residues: CASSPTGVEAFF.

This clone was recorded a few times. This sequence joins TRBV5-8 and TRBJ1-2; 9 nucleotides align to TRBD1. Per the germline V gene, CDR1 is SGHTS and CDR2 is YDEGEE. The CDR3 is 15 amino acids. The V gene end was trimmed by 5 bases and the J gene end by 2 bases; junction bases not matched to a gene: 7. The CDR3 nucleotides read TGTGCCAGCAGGCTGAACAGGGGGCGCAACTATGGCTACACCTTC. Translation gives CASRLNRGRNYGYTF. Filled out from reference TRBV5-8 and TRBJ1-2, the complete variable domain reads EAGVTQSPTHLIKTRGQQATLRCSPISGHTSVYWYQQALGLGLQFLLWYDEGEERNRGNFPPRFSGRQFPNYSSELNVNALELEDSALYLCASRLNRGRNYGYTFGSGTRLTVV.

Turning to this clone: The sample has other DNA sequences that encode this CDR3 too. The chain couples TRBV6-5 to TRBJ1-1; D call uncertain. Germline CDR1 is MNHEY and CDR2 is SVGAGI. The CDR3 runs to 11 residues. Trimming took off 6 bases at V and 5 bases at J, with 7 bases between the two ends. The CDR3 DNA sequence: TGTGCCAGCAGAACCGGGACTGAAGCTTTCTTT. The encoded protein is CASRTGTEAFF.

The CDR3 protein is CAWVVRADTQYF. The CDR3 region has the DNA TGTGCCTGGGTCGTTCGGGCAGATACGCAGTATTTT. The chain couples TRBV30 to TRBJ2-3; no clear D. This CDR3 contains 12 residues. Germline V CDR1 and CDR2: GTSNPN, SVGIG (reference sequence). The germline V and J ends were trimmed by 5 bases and 4 bases, with 10 bases remaining between them.

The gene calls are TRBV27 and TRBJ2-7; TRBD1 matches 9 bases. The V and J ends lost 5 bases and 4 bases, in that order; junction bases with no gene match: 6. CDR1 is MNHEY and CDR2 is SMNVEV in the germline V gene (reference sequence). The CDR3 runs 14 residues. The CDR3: CASSIGTGYYEQYF. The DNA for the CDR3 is TGTGCCAGCAGTATAGGGACAGGGTATTACGAGCAGTACTTC.

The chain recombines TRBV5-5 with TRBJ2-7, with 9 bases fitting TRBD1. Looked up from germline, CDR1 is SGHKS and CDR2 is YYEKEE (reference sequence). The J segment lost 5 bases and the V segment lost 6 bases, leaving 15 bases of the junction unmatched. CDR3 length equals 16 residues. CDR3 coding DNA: TGTGCCAGCAAATCGGACGGGACAGGGCTTTTCGACGAGCAGTACTTC. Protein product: CASKSDGTGLFDEQYF. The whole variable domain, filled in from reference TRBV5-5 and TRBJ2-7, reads DAGVTQSPTHLIKTRGQQVTLRCSPISGHKSVSWYQQVLGQGPQFIFQYYEKEERGRGNFPDRFSARQFPNYSSELNVNALLLGDSALYLCASKSDGTGLFDEQYFGPGTRLTVT.

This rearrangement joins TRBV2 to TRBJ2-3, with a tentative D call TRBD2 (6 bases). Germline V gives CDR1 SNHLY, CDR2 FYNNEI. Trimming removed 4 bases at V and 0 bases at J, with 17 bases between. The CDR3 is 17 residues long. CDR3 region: CASSGVRGGASTDTQYF. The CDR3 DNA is TGTGCCAGCAGTGGGGTCCGGGGCGGGGCTAGCACAGATACGCAGTATTTT.

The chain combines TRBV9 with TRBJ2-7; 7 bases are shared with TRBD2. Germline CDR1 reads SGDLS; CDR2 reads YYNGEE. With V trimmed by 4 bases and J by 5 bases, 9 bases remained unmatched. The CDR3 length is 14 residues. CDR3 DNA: TGTGCCAGCAGCTTGGGGGAGGGGATCGACGAGCAGTACTTC. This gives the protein CASSLGEGIDEQYF.

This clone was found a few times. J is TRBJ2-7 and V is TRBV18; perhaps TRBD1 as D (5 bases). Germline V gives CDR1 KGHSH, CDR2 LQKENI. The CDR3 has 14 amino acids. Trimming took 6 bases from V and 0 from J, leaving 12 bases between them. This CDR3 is CASSLDISSYEQYF. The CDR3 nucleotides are TGTGCCAGCTCCTTGGACATAAGCTCCTACGAGCAGTACTTC.

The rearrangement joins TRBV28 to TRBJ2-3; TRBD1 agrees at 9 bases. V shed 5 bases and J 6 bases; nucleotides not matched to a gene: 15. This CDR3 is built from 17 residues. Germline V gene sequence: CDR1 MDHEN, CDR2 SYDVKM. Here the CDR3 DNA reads TGTGCCAGCAGTCCAGGGACAGGGTATGCCCGAAGGGATACGCAGTATTTT. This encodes CASSPGTGYARRDTQYF.

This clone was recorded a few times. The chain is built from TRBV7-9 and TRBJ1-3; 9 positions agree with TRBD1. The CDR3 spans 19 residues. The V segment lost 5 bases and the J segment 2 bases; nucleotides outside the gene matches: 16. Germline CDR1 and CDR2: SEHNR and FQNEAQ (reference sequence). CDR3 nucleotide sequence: TGTGCCAGCAGCCAATCCGGGACAGGGCGACCTCCCACTGGAAACACCATATATTTT. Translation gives CASSQSGTGRPPTGNTIYF.

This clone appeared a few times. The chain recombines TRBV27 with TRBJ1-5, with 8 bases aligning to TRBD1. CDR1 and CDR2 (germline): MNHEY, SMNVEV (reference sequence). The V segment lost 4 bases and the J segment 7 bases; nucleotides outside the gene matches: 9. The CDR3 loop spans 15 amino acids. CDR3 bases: TGTGCCAGCAGTTCGACGGACAGGGCTGGGCAGCCCCAGCATTTT. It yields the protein CASSSTDRAGQPQHF.

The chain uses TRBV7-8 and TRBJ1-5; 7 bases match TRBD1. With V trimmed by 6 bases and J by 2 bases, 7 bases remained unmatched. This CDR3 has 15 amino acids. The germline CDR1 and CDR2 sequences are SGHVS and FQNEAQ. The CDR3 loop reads CASSHDRVGNQPQHF. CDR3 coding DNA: TGTGCCAGCAGTCACGACAGGGTTGGCAATCAGCCCCAGCATTTT.

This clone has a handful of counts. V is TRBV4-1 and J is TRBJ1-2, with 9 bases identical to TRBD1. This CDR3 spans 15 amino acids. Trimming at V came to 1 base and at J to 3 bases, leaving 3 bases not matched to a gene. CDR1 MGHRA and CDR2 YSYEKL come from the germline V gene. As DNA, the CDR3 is TGCGCCAGCAGCCAAGTATGGACAGGGGACTATGGCTACACCTTC. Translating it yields CASSQVWTGDYGYTF.

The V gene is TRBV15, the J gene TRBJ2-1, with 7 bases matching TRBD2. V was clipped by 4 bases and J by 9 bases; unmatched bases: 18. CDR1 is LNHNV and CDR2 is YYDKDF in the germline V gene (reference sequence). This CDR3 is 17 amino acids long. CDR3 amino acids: CATSTLSRLAGGFEQFF. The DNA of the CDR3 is TGTGCCACCAGCACCTTAAGCAGGTTAGCGGGTGGGTTTGAGCAGTTCTTC.

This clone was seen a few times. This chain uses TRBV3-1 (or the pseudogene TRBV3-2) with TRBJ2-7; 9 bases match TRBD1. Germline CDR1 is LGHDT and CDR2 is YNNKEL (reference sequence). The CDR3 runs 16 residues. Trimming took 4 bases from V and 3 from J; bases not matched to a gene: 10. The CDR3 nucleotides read TGTGCCAGCAGCCCAAGGCTGAGGACAGGGGACTACGAGCAGTACTTC. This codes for CASSPRLRTGDYEQYF.

The CDR3 sequence is CSVANTGELFF. Written as DNA, the CDR3 is TGCAGCGTCGCGAACACCGGGGAGCTGTTTTTT. The V gene is TRBV29-1, the J gene TRBJ2-2, with no clear D. This CDR3 has 11 amino acids. CDR1 is SQVTM and CDR2 is ANQGSEA in the germline V gene. V was shortened by 6 bases and J by 0 bases, with 2 bases between the two germline ends.

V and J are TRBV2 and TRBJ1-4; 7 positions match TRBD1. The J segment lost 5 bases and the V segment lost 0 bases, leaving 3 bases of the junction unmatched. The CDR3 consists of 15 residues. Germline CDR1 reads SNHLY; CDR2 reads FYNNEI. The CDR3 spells CASSEAPTGNEKLFF. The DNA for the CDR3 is TGTGCCAGCAGTGAAGCTCCGACAGGGAATGAAAAACTGTTTTTT.

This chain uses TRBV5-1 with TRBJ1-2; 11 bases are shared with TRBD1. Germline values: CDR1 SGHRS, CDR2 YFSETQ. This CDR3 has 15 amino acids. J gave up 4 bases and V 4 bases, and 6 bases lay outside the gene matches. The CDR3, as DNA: TGCGCCAGCAGCACGGACAGGGGGCAGGGCTATGGCTACACCTTC. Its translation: CASSTDRGQGYGYTF.